This is a list of T cell receptor beta chains from one sample in a study of T cells after yellow fever vaccination. TCRdb re-derived calls from the 5' RACE reads in MiXCR, one entry per CDR3 protein. This sample carries approximately 330,000 distinct CDR3 sequences, about 4% of them seen once, and the ten largest clones take roughly 25%. Sequenced here: PBMCs, sampled 5 days after the yellow fever booster vaccination. The receptor set was obtained from a man between 18 and 29 years old who received the YFV17D yellow fever vaccine. Each CDR3 is given with its conserved first and last residue. Each record gives: J gene, D gene, clone size, V gene, CDR3 length, CDR3 DNA, CDR3 protein. A D gene is named only where the DNA matches it firmly. A row's size may be missing; if present it is once, few, many or a size class.

TRBJ1-1,.,many,TRBV7-9,14,TGTGCCAGCAGCTTAGGCAGGATGAACACTGAAGCTTTCTTT,CASSLGRMNTEAFF
TRBJ1-2,.,many,TRBV7-9,11,TGTGCCAGCAGCTTAGGAGGGGGCTACACCTTC,CASSLGGGYTF
TRBJ1-2,.,.,TRBV20-1,16,TGCAGTGCTAGAGTCCGGGGGGCGATAGGAAACTATGGCTACACCTTC,CSARVRGAIGNYGYTF
TRBJ1-2,.,many,TRBV10-3,12,TGTGCCCTCTACGACACGGTCGCGGGCTACACCTTC,CALYDTVAGYTF
TRBJ1-1,.,.,TRBV29-1,12,TGCAGCGTCGAGAGATATGACACTGAAGCTTTCTTT,CSVERYDTEAFF
TRBJ2-2,.,.,TRBV6-2/TRBV6-3,14,TGTGCCAGCAACCCACAGTTTTACACCGGGGAGCTGTTTTTT,CASNPQFYTGELFF
TRBJ1-6,.,few,TRBV27,15,TGTGCCAGCAGTTTAAAAGGGGAAGGGAATTCACCCCTCCACTTT,CASSLKGEGNSPLHF
TRBJ1-1,.,.,TRBV6-5,14,TGTGCCAGCACCGAACTTATGACGGGCACTGAAGCTTTCTTT,CASTELMTGTEAFF
TRBJ2-5,.,few,TRBV15,13,TGTGCCACCAGCCCCCATGGGGAAGAGACCCAGTACTTC,CATSPHGEETQYF
TRBJ2-2,TRBD2,.,TRBV20-1,14,TGCAGTGCTAGCGGGGGGGCACACACCGGGGAGCTGTTTTTT,CSASGGAHTGELFF
TRBJ1-6,.,many,TRBV12-3/TRBV12-4,16,TGTGCCAGCAGCCCGAGGGGGGATACCTATAATTCACCCCTCCACTTT,CASSPRGDTYNSPLHF
TRBJ2-7,.,.,TRBV18,14,TGTGCCAGCTCACCCTCTAGACAGTCCTACGAGCAGTACTTC,CASSPSRQSYEQYF
TRBJ2-5,.,many,TRBV10-3,18,TGTGCCATCAGTGAGTCCTTTGGTACAGGGATGGAGCAAGAGACCCAGTACTTC,CAISESFGTGMEQETQYF
TRBJ1-1,.,.,TRBV12-3/TRBV12-4,13,TGTGCCAGCGGAACATTTACACGGATTGAAGCTTTCTTT,CASGTFTRIEAFF
TRBJ2-4,.,few,TRBV19,11,TGTGCCAGTAGTATGGGGACCATTCAGTACTTC,CASSMGTIQYF
TRBJ2-2,TRBD2,.,TRBV20-1,16,TGCAGTGCTAGACGCACGGGACTAGCGGGAAGGGGGGAGCTGTTTTTT,CSARRTGLAGRGELFF
TRBJ2-2,TRBD2,.,TRBV5-6,16,TGTGCCAGCAGCTTCGGACTAGCTCTCGCTCCCGGGGAGCTGTTTTTT,CASSFGLALAPGELFF
TRBJ1-5,.,.,TRBV10-3,13,TGTGCCATCAGTGTCAGGACCGATCAGCCCCAGCATTTT,CAISVRTDQPQHF
TRBJ1-1,TRBD1,few,TRBV5-1,14,TGCGCCAGCAGCAGGGGGCGAGAGAACACTGAAGCTTTCTTT,CASSRGRENTEAFF
TRBJ2-1,.,few,TRBV29-1,12,TGCAGCGTCGCTGAGACTTACAATGAGCAGTTCTTC,CSVAETYNEQFF
TRBJ2-6,.,many,TRBV7-9,19,TGTGCCAGCAGCTTAGACCCACGGACAGCCCGCTCTGGGGCCAACGTCCTGACTTTC,CASSLDPRTARSGANVLTF
TRBJ2-7,.,few,TRBV5-1,13,TGCGCCAGTACGGACGGGAGCTCCTACGAGCAGTACTTC,CASTDGSSYEQYF
TRBJ1-1,.,many,TRBV10-1,13,TGCGCCAGCAGTGAATCTATGAACACTGAAGCTTTCTTT,CASSESMNTEAFF
TRBJ1-1,.,many,TRBV7-9,12,TGTGCCAGCAGCGAATTAGCAGGGTGGGCTTTCTTT,CASSELAGWAFF
TRBJ1-2,.,many,TRBV5-1,16,TGCGCCAGCAGCGACCGGGACCCCGGCATTAACTATGGCTACACCTTC,CASSDRDPGINYGYTF
TRBJ2-2,TRBD2,few,TRBV7-6,17,TGTGCCAGCAGCTACCGAACCGCGGGGGGGAACACCGGGGAGCTGTTTTTT,CASSYRTAGGNTGELFF
TRBJ1-2,TRBD1,many,TRBV29-1,13,TGCAGCGTTTCCGGGACAGGGGTCTATGGCTACACCTTC,CSVSGTGVYGYTF
TRBJ2-1,.,few,TRBV24-1,14,TGTGCCACCAGTGATTCCAACCTTAGCAGCGAGCAGTTCTTC,CATSDSNLSSEQFF
TRBJ2-1,TRBD1,.,TRBV15,20,TGTGCCACCAGCAGAGTAGTCCGGTCCGATGGGACAGGTTCCAACAATGAGCAGTTCTTC,CATSRVVRSDGTGSNNEQFF
TRBJ1-5,.,.,TRBV12-3/TRBV12-4,14,TGTGCCAGCAGTCCGCAGGGGTTCCATCAGCCCCAGCATTTT,CASSPQGFHQPQHF
TRBJ1-4,TRBD1,many,TRBV27,15,TGTGCCAGCAGGACCCTAACAGGGGGCGGGGGAAAACTGTTTTTT,CASRTLTGGGGKLFF
TRBJ2-6,TRBD1,few,TRBV5-4,14,TGTGCCAGCAACAGGGGTTCTGGGGCCAACGTCCTGACTTTC,CASNRGSGANVLTF
TRBJ1-4,TRBD1,.,TRBV12-3/TRBV12-4,15,TGTGCCAGCAGCCAGACAGGGCCAACTAATGAAAAACTGTTTTTT,CASSQTGPTNEKLFF
TRBJ1-1,.,few,TRBV19,17,TGTGCCAGTAGTAAACAGGGAATTTGGGGAATGAACACTGAAGCTTTCTTT,CASSKQGIWGMNTEAFF
TRBJ2-1,TRBD1,few,TRBV7-2,15,TGTGCCAGCAGCCCGGACAGGGTTGGCCACAATGAGCAGTTCTTC,CASSPDRVGHNEQFF
TRBJ2-3,.,few,TRBV27,16,TGTGCCAGCAGTTTACGAACGGGACTTAACACAGATACGCAGTATTTT,CASSLRTGLNTDTQYF
TRBJ2-3,.,few,TRBV4-1,18,TGCGCCAGCAGCCAGATTGGAATGGGCGGACCCAGCACAGATACGCAGTATTTT,CASSQIGMGGPSTDTQYF
TRBJ1-5,.,.,TRBV27,15,TGTGCCAGCAGTTTAGGTTGGGGGGCGAGTCAGCCCCAGCATTTT,CASSLGWGASQPQHF
TRBJ1-1,.,many,TRBV12-3/TRBV12-4,14,TGTGCCAGCAGTTTCTTTGACAGACGCACTGAAGCTTTCTTT,CASSFFDRRTEAFF
TRBJ2-3,TRBD2,many,TRBV6-6,16,TGTGCCAGCAGTGACTCAACTAGCGGGGGGGCTGATACGCAGTATTTT,CASSDSTSGGADTQYF
TRBJ2-1,TRBD1,few,TRBV4-3,14,TGCGCCAGCAGCCAATCATGGTACGGACAGGGGGAATTCTTC,CASSQSWYGQGEFF
TRBJ1-6,TRBD1,many,TRBV5-1,14,TGCGCCAGCAGCTTGAGGACAGGGGGTTCACCCCTCCACTTT,CASSLRTGGSPLHF
TRBJ2-2,.,.,TRBV5-1,16,TGCGCCAGCAGCTTTTGGGTCCCCTTCAACACCGGGGAGCTGTTTTTT,CASSFWVPFNTGELFF
TRBJ2-5,.,few,TRBV6-5,14,TGTGCCAGCAGTAGACCGGACGGGCAAGAGACCCAGTACTTC,CASSRPDGQETQYF
TRBJ2-7,.,few,TRBV10-1,16,TGCGCCAGCAGTGAGGTGTCGGCGGCATACCTCTACGAGCAGTACTTC,CASSEVSAAYLYEQYF
TRBJ2-7,.,few,TRBV12-3/TRBV12-4,13,TGTGCCAGCAGTTTAGGGCCCGAGTACGAGCAGTACTTC,CASSLGPEYEQYF
TRBJ1-2,.,few,TRBV20-1,12,TGCAGTGCTAGGAAGGGGTCGAGGGGCTACACCTTC,CSARKGSRGYTF
TRBJ1-1,.,many,TRBV5-1,16,TGCGCCAGCAGCCAATCTCGGGCGATTATGAACACTGAAGCTTTCTTT,CASSQSRAIMNTEAFF
TRBJ1-1,.,.,TRBV9,14,TGTGCCAGCAGCGTAAGAGCGGGTTATACTGAAGCTTTCTTT,CASSVRAGYTEAFF
TRBJ2-3,TRBD2,few,TRBV6-1,16,TGTGCCAGCAGTGAAAATCTAGCGGGGAGCACAGATACGCAGTATTTT,CASSENLAGSTDTQYF
TRBJ1-5,.,.,TRBV20-1,15,TGCAGTGCTAAGGGGACCCGCTATAGCAATCAGCCCCAGCATTTT,CSAKGTRYSNQPQHF
TRBJ1-2,.,.,TRBV19,14,TGTGCCAGTAGTATCACTCAGGTCTCCTATGGCTACACCTTC,CASSITQVSYGYTF
TRBJ1-3,TRBD1,many,TRBV20-1,14,TGCAGTGCAAGCAGGACAGGCTCTGGAAACACCATATATTTT,CSASRTGSGNTIYF
TRBJ2-1,.,.,TRBV19,15,TGTGCCAGTAGTTCTGGGGCGAACTCCTACAATGAGCAGTTCTTC,CASSSGANSYNEQFF
TRBJ2-2,TRBD2,many,TRBV7-2,15,TGTGCCAGCAGCCCTCTAGCGGGGTATACCGGGGAGCTGTTTTTT,CASSPLAGYTGELFF
TRBJ2-1,.,many,TRBV5-6,13,TGTGCCAGCAGCCAAACAGGGTTCAATGAGCAGTTCTTC,CASSQTGFNEQFF
TRBJ1-1,.,.,TRBV12-3/TRBV12-4,13,TGTGCCAGCAGTTTTAACAGGCTCACTGAAGCTTTCTTT,CASSFNRLTEAFF
TRBJ1-1,.,.,TRBV5-5,14,TGTGCCAGCAGTACCGAGACCCTCGGCACTGAAGCTTTCTTT,CASSTETLGTEAFF
TRBJ2-2,TRBD2,.,TRBV6-6,16,TGTGCCAGCAGTTACCCCCCTAGCGGGGGGACCGGGGAGCTGTTTTTT,CASSYPPSGGTGELFF
TRBJ2-1,TRBD2,many,TRBV18,16,TGTGCCAGCTCACCACCGGGACTAGCGGGGGGAGATGAGCAGTTCTTC,CASSPPGLAGGDEQFF